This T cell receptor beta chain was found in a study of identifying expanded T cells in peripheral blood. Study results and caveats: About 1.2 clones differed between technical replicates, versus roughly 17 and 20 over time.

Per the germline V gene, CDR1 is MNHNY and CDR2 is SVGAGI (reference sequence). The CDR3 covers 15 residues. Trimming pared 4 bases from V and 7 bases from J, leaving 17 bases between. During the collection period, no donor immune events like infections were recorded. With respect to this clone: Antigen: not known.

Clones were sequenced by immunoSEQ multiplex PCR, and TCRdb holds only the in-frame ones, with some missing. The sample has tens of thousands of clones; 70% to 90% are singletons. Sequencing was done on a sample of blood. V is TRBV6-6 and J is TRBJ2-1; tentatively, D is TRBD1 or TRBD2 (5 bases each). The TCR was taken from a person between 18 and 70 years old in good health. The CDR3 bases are TGTGCCAGCAGTTCCCCCGGGGACGGGTGGAATGAGCAGTTCTTC. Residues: CASSSPGDGWNEQFF.